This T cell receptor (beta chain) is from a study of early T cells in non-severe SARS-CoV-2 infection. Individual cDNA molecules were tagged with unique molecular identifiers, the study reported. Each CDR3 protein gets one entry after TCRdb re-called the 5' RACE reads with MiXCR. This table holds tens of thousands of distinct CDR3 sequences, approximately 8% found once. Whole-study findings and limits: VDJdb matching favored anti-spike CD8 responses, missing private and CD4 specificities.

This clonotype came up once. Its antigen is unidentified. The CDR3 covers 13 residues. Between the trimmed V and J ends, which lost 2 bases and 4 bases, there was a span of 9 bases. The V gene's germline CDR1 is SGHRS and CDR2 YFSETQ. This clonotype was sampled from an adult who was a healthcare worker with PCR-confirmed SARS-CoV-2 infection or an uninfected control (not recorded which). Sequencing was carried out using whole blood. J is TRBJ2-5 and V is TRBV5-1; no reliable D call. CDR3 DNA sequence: TGCGCCAGCAGCTTTCAGGTTGGAGAGACCCAGTACTTC. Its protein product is CASSFQVGETQYF.